This TCR beta chain was captured in a study of tumour-infiltrating T cells in Burkitt lymphoma. The wider study: The Burkitt lymphoma cohort spanned all epidemiological subtypes.

The assay was immunoSEQ multiplex PCR, and TCRdb's table has in-frame clones only and misses some. The table has around 520 clones, roughly 19% seen once. Overall study results and limits: Several public clonotypes were shared across many Burkitt lymphoma patients.

Trimming removed 0 bases from V and 0 bases from J, with 6 bases in between. The germline CDR1 and CDR2 sequences are LNHNV and YYDKDF (reference sequence). The CDR3 covers 14 residues. This clone rates as large. As yet, its antigen is unknown. The V and J genes are TRBV15 and TRBJ2-7; D not certain. Source material: tumor tissue. The receptor's source is a human donor with Burkitt lymphoma. The CDR3 sequence is CATSREAGSYEQYF. CDR3 coding DNA: TGTGCCACCAGCAGAGAGGCCGGCTCCTACGAGCAGTACTTC.